This is a list of T cell receptor beta chains from one sample in a study of technical replicates of blood from a few donors. This table comes from immunoSEQ multiplex PCR, and its TCRdb copy is limited to in-frame clones, with some not included. This sample yields around 100,000 clones, of which about 95% are seen a single time; 0.33% belongs to the top ten. What was sequenced was T cells isolated from PBMCs. The receptors originated from a human donor in good health. Both conserved end residues are part of each CDR3. D genes are given only for firm matches. Clone size is not always given. Where it is, it says once, few, many or a class for expanded clones.

>.|.|TRBJ1-1|TRBV5-4
CASSLPTGNTEAFF
TGTGCCAGCAGCTTACCCACAGGGAACACTGAAGCTTTCTTT
>.|.|TRBJ2-7|TRBV11-2
CASSLDASSYEQYF
TGTGCCAGCAGCTTAGACGCTAGCAGCTACGAGCAGTACTTC
>.|.|TRBJ1-5|TRBV27
CASTPFSGGNQPQHF
TGTGCCAGCACCCCATTTTCAGGGGGCAATCAGCCCCAGCATTTT
>.|.|TRBJ2-1|TRBV4-2
CASSQTGTLNEQFF
TGTGCCAGCAGCCAAACAGGGACACTCAATGAGCAGTTCTTC
>.|.|TRBJ1-2|TRBV11-3
CASSFRGYGYTF
TGTGCCAGCAGCTTTAGGGGGTATGGCTACACCTTC
>.|.|TRBJ2-3|TRBV10-3
CAISESAREKADTQYF
TGTGCCATCAGTGAGTCGGCTAGGGAGAAGGCGGATACGCAGTATTTT
>.|TRBD1|TRBJ2-7|TRBV7-9
CASSSWDSYEQYF
TGTGCCAGCAGCTCCTGGGACAGCTACGAGCAGTACTTC
>once|TRBD2|TRBJ2-7|TRBV2
CASSSRLADYEQYF
TGTGCCAGCAGTAGCAGACTAGCTGATTACGAGCAGTACTTC
>.|TRBD1|TRBJ1-4|TRBV9
CASSVEGAANEKLFF
TGTGCCAGCAGCGTAGAGGGGGCCGCTAATGAAAAACTGTTTTTT
>.|TRBD2|TRBJ2-7|TRBV6-6
CASRPLAGGNEQYF
TGTGCCAGCCGTCCTCTAGCGGGAGGTAACGAGCAGTACTTC
>.|.|TRBJ2-7|TRBV11-2
CASTPGSYEQYF
TGTGCCAGCACCCCGGGGAGCTACGAGCAGTACTTC
>.|.|TRBJ2-7|TRBV13
CASSPRLGYYEQYF
TGTGCCAGCAGCCCCAGACTAGGATACTACGAGCAGTACTTC
>.|TRBD2|TRBJ2-2|TRBV4-1
CASSQVSSGRAGELFF
TGCGCCAGCAGCCAAGTATCGAGCGGGAGAGCCGGGGAGCTGTTTTTT
>.|TRBD1|TRBJ2-7|TRBV5-6
CASSLEPGQRDEQYF
TGTGCCAGCAGCTTAGAACCGGGACAGAGGGACGAGCAGTACTTC
>.|.|TRBJ2-2|TRBV7-2
CASSSGLRFRNTGELFF
TGTGCCAGCAGCTCCGGACTACGGTTCCGTAACACCGGGGAGCTGTTTTTT
>.|.|TRBJ2-5|TRBV7-9
CASSLEGQETQYF
TGTGCCAGCAGCTTGGAGGGGCAAGAGACCCAGTACTTC
>.|.|TRBJ1-2|TRBV9
CASSVDRGSGYTF
TGTGCCAGCAGCGTAGATCGGGGGTCCGGCTACACCTTC
>.|.|TRBJ2-7|TRBV5-4
CASSLTPLYEQYF
TGTGCCAGCAGCTTGACTCCACTCTACGAGCAGTACTTC
>.|TRBD1|TRBJ2-1|TRBV11-1
CASSPDRGHEQFF
TGTGCCAGCAGCCCAGACAGGGGCCATGAGCAGTTCTTC
>few|.|TRBJ1-1|TRBV7-9
CASSPSDTEAFF
TGTGCCAGCAGCCCCTCAGACACTGAAGCTTTCTTT
>.|TRBD2|TRBJ2-1|TRBV7-6
CASSYLAGGNEQFF
TGTGCCAGCAGCTACTTAGCGGGAGGGAATGAGCAGTTCTTC
>.|.|TRBJ2-7|TRBV6-1
CASSESFYEQYF
TGTGCCAGCAGTGAATCTTTCTACGAGCAGTACTTC
>.|TRBD2|TRBJ2-7|TRBV6-1
CASRGLESYEQYF
TGTGCCAGCAGGGGACTAGAGAGCTACGAGCAGTACTTC
>.|.|TRBJ1-1|TRBV11-3
CASSLPLRSTEAFF
TGTGCCAGCAGCTTACCCTTGCGTAGCACTGAAGCTTTCTTT
>.|.|TRBJ1-1|TRBV10-3
CAITEGGNTEAFF
TGTGCCATCACGGAGGGAGGGAACACTGAAGCTTTCTTT
>.|.|TRBJ2-5|TRBV28
CASSPKTSFETQYF
TGTGCCAGCAGTCCCAAGACTAGTTTTGAGACCCAGTACTTC